Listed below are T cell receptor beta chains from one sample, sequenced in a study of blood T cell repertoires in COVID-19. The table came from immunoSEQ multiplex PCR; TCRdb's copy has only in-frame clones and leaves some out. The table includes about 170,000 clones, 90% detected once. The sample comprised peripheral blood. These receptors were collected from a man aged 45-65 years with acute or convalescent COVID-19. The CDR3 runs from the conserved cysteine through the conserved F or W. Each record gives: D gene, V gene, clone size, J gene, CDR3 DNA, CDR3 protein. A D gene is named only where the DNA matches it firmly. A row's size may be missing; if present it is once, few, many or a size class.

>NA|TRBV3-1/TRBV3-2|NA|TRBJ1-6
TGTGCCAGCAGCCAGCTGGCCAATTCACCCCTCCACTTT
CASSQLANSPLHF
>NA|TRBV27|NA|TRBJ2-7
TGTGCCAGCAGTTTAGAGGCAGGGGTGTACGAGCAGTACTTC
CASSLEAGVYEQYF
>TRBD1|TRBV7-9|NA|TRBJ2-3
TGTGCCAGCAGCCGGGGACAGGGTTTCGATACGCAGTATTTT
CASSRGQGFDTQYF
>TRBD2|TRBV4-2|NA|TRBJ2-5
TGTGCCAGCAGCCAAACTAGCGGGGGCCGGGAGACCCAGTACTTC
CASSQTSGGRETQYF
>NA|TRBV7-3|NA|TRBJ2-1
TGTGCCAGCAGCCCTGGAGACCTGGCGGCAAATGAGCAGTTCTTC
CASSPGDLAANEQFF
>TRBD1|TRBV5-4|NA|TRBJ2-2
TGTGCCAGCAGCTTCTTCGGACAGGGGGAATACACCGGGGAGCTGTTTTTT
CASSFFGQGEYTGELFF
>NA|TRBV2|NA|TRBJ1-1
TGTGCCAGCAGTTTACTAAACACTGAAGCTTTCTTT
CASSLLNTEAFF
>NA|TRBV28|NA|TRBJ1-2
TGTGCCAGCAGTTGGGGGGACTATGGCTACACCTTC
CASSWGDYGYTF
>NA|TRBV7-9|NA|TRBJ2-2
TGTGCCAGCAGGCAGGGGTCGATTGACCGGGAGCTGTTTTTT
CASRQGSIDRELFF
>NA|TRBV28|NA|TRBJ1-5
TGTGCCACCACTGCGGGGGGAGGCAATCAGCCCCAGCATTTT
CATTAGGGNQPQHF
>NA|TRBV18|NA|TRBJ1-1
TGTGCCAGCTCACCTTCTGGACCGCCGGGGGACACTGAAGCTTTCTTT
CASSPSGPPGDTEAFF
>NA|TRBV28|NA|TRBJ1-2
TGTGCCAGCAAACTCAGCCACAGGAGTGAGGGCTACACCTTC
CASKLSHRSEGYTF
>NA|TRBV27|NA|TRBJ1-1
TGTGCCAGCAGGCGGGGGACACGGCATTCTGAAGCTTTCTTT
CASRRGTRHSEAFF
>NA|TRBV10-3|NA|TRBJ1-5
TGTGCCATCAGTCTGGACATAAATCAGCCCCAGCATTTT
CAISLDINQPQHF
>NA|TRBV14|NA|TRBJ2-7
TGTGCCAGCAGCGAAACTAGATACGAGCAGTACTTC
CASSETRYEQYF
>TRBD1|TRBV5-4|NA|TRBJ2-5
TGTGCCACAATAGACAGGGGCGAGAAAGAGACCCAGTACTTC
CATIDRGEKETQYF
>TRBD2|TRBV18|few|TRBJ2-2
TGTGCCAGCTCACTACAAGGGACTAGCGGGACGACGAACACCGGGGAGCTGTTTTTT
CASSLQGTSGTTNTGELFF